The sequence of this T cell receptor beta chain was determined in a study of CD8+CD57+ T cells in acquired aplastic anemia. Study details: The mean DNA yield obtained from sorted CD4+ and CD8+ cells came to around 3 ug. Study-wide findings and caveats: The same twenty-nine CD8+ CDR3 sequences occurred in patients and in controls.

Genomic DNA was employed as the template in profiling TCR beta VDJ and CDR3. Via MiXCR, TCRdb re-called the reads, giving one row per CDR3 protein. The table records roughly 61,000 distinct CDR3 sequences, around 50% of them present only once. Comment on this clonotype: Its target is unknown.

Sequenced patients had shown CD8+CD57+ cell expansion by flow cytometry. This TCR derives from a human donor with aplastic anemia. Sequenced: sorted CD4+, CD8+, or CD8+CD57+ T cells (not recorded which) from PBMCs.

CDR3 bases: TGTGCCAGTAGTTCCAGGGGTCAGGGCTCCTACGAGCAGTACTTC. Translation: CASSSRGQGSYEQYF. The chain employs TRBV19 and TRBJ2-7; TRBD1 is a possible D gene (6 bases). V was trimmed by 5 bases and J by 0 bases, leaving 14 bases between them. The CDR3 is 15 residues long. CDR1 is LNHDA, CDR2 SQIVND, per germline (reference sequence).